Given below is one T cell receptor (beta chain) in context. This sample is drawn from a study of blood T cell repertoires in COVID-19. Study-wide context: Both acute and convalescent COVID-19 samples were obtained from the United States, Italy and Spain. From T cells, B-cell-depleted T cells, or PBMCs came the material, which was cDNA or gDNA.

Per the authors' pipeline: Amplification of reference gene primers was used by the study to estimate nucleated cell counts. The table came from immunoSEQ multiplex PCR; TCRdb's copy has only in-frame clones and leaves some out. The V and J calls and clone size were taken over from that table, and D and trimming were inferred from the DNA. The table includes 300,000 to 350,000 clones, more than 70% detected once. Seattle patients were enrolled while actively infected and followed longitudinally. Sequencing was done on a sample of peripheral blood. The receptor was derived from a woman in her 70s with COVID-19, enrolled during active disease.

Written as DNA, the CDR3 is TGTGCCCCAAGGACCGAGGGTTATTCACCCCTCCACTTT. Amino acids: CAPRTEGYSPLHF. The chain is built from TRBV10-3 and TRBJ1-6; D call uncertain. V was trimmed by 11 bases and J by 8 bases, leaving 16 bases between them. The CDR3 sequence is 13 residues long. Per the germline V gene, CDR1 is ENHRY and CDR2 is SYGVKD.